These T cell receptor beta chains were read from a single sample in a study of blood T cell repertoires in COVID-19. Assay used: immunoSEQ multiplex PCR; TCRdb lists only in-frame clones, some missing. Here the sample spans around 64,000 clones, approximately 84% being singletons. Material for sequencing was peripheral blood. These receptors were obtained from a man in his fifties or sixties with active COVID-19. The CDR3 runs from the conserved cysteine through the conserved F or W. A D gene is named only where the DNA matches it firmly. Only part of the rows carry a size: once, few, many, or a class if the clone is expanded.

-	TRBV12-5	TRBD1	TRBJ2-4	TGTGCTAGTGGTTTGACCGCAGGGGGCGTCGTCTCGATTCAGTACTTC	CASGLTAGGVVSIQYF
-	TRBV19	TRBD2	TRBJ2-1	TGTGCCAGTAGTCCCTATAAGGGACTAGCGGGGTACAATGAGCAGTTCTTC	CASSPYKGLAGYNEQFF
-	TRBV7-6	TRBD2	TRBJ2-1	TGTGCCAGCAGCTTTTATGTAGCGGGGGGTGCCCCTAGCAATGAGCAGTTCTTC	CASSFYVAGGAPSNEQFF
-	TRBV10-3	TRBD2	TRBJ2-3	TGTGCCATCAGTGAAGTCGAGCGGGAGTTCGTGGTAGATACGCAGTATTTT	CAISEVEREFVVDTQYF
-	TRBV3-1/TRBV3-2	-	TRBJ1-1	TGTGCCAGCAGCCAAGGGCGGGCGGGGAACACTGAAGCTTTCTTT	CASSQGRAGNTEAFF
-	TRBV18	TRBD1	TRBJ1-2	TGTGCCAGCTCACCAGGACAGGCCGGCTATGGCTACACCTTC	CASSPGQAGYGYTF
-	TRBV14	TRBD2	TRBJ2-7	TGTGCCAGCAGCCCCGTCCTAGCGGGGGACGGCGTACCCGAGCAGTACTTC	CASSPVLAGDGVPEQYF
-	TRBV27	-	TRBJ1-4	TGTGCCAGCAGCCTCACAGGGCCTAATGAAAAACTGTTTTTT	CASSLTGPNEKLFF
once	TRBV11-2	-	TRBJ2-1	TGTGCCAGCAGCTTAGAGGGGGAGGCCTACAATGAGCAGTTCTTC	CASSLEGEAYNEQFF
-	TRBV2	TRBD1	TRBJ2-7	TGTGCCAGCAAGACAGGGTTTGGCGAGCAGTACTTC	CASKTGFGEQYF
-	TRBV6-6	TRBD2	TRBJ2-7	TGTGCCAGCAGTTCCACTAGCGGGAGGCTTAGCTACGAGCAGTACTTC	CASSSTSGRLSYEQYF
-	TRBV6-5	TRBD1	TRBJ1-1	TGTGCCAGCAGTCTCCGGGACAGGGGGGGCACTGAAGCTTTCTTT	CASSLRDRGGTEAFF
few	TRBV9	-	TRBJ2-1	TGTGCCAGCAGCCCCCCGGTCTCCTACAATGAGCAGTTCTTC	CASSPPVSYNEQFF
-	TRBV28	-	TRBJ2-5	TGTGCCAGCAGGCCTAGCGACCAAGAGACCCAGTACTTC	CASRPSDQETQYF
-	TRBV24-1	-	TRBJ2-1	TGTGCCACCAGTGACCGTCGGGCGGGGCGCCAGAGCTCCTACAATGAGCAGTTCTTC	CATSDRRAGRQSSYNEQFF
-	TRBV5-4	TRBD2	TRBJ2-5	TGTGCCAGCAGCTCGGCTAGCGGGTCCAGGGAGACCCAGTACTTC	CASSSASGSRETQYF
-	TRBV19	-	TRBJ1-2	TGTGCCACCACACTAACAGGGAATGGCTACACCTTC	CATTLTGNGYTF
-	TRBV3-1/TRBV3-2	-	TRBJ2-3	TGTGCCAGCAGCCGGGTCCGGCGGCCCACAGATACGCAGTATTTT	CASSRVRRPTDTQYF
-	TRBV7-9	TRBD2	TRBJ2-3	TGTGCCAGCAGCTTGGCGTCTCTAGCGGGAGATGGGTGGACAGATACGCAGTATTTT	CASSLASLAGDGWTDTQYF
-	TRBV19	TRBD1	TRBJ2-7	TGTGCCAGTAGTATGGTGGGGACAGGGGACCACGAGCAGTACTTC	CASSMVGTGDHEQYF
-	TRBV18	-	TRBJ2-3	TGTGCCAGCTCACCACCCCGAGGCGCGGGTACGCAGTATTTT	CASSPPRGAGTQYF
-	TRBV30	TRBD2	TRBJ2-3	TGTGCCTGTTCTAGCGGGAGTTGGCAAGATACGCAGTATTTT	CACSSGSWQDTQYF
-	TRBV7-6	TRBD1	TRBJ2-7	TGTGCCAGCAGCTCGCGGACAGGGGGCCCCCCCTACGAGCAGTACTTC	CASSSRTGGPPYEQYF
-	TRBV7-2	-	TRBJ2-7	TGTGCCAGCAGCCTCGGGAAGGACTACGAGCAGTACTTC	CASSLGKDYEQYF
-	TRBV28	-	TRBJ2-5	TGTGCCAGCAGTTTGCCGACGACAGGGACCCAGTACTTC	CASSLPTTGTQYF
-	TRBV7-3	TRBD1	TRBJ2-3	TGTGCCAGCAGCCCTACAGGGGGCAGGTCAGATACGCAGTATTTT	CASSPTGGRSDTQYF
-	TRBV5-4	-	TRBJ2-5	TGTGCCACCCGAGAGGGAGGAGAGACCCAGTACTTC	CATREGGETQYF
-	TRBV11-2	TRBD2	TRBJ2-3	TGTGCCAGCAGTTCCCGACTAGCGGTAGGCACAGATACGCAGTATTTT	CASSSRLAVGTDTQYF
-	TRBV19	TRBD2	TRBJ2-1	TGTGCCAGTAGTATCGCGCTAGCGGGAGGTCACAATGAGCAGTTCTTC	CASSIALAGGHNEQFF
-	TRBV18	-	TRBJ2-6	TGTGCCAGCTCACCCCGGGAGAGGTCTGGGGCCAACGTCCTGACTTTC	CASSPRERSGANVLTF
-	TRBV7-8	TRBD1	TRBJ2-7	TGTGCCAGCAGACAAGGACAGGGGGCCCACGAGCAGTACTTC	CASRQGQGAHEQYF
-	TRBV7-9	TRBD2	TRBJ2-7	TGTGCCAGCAGCTTAGCGGGCAGCGGGGGGGCCCTGGTCGAGCAGTACTTC	CASSLAGSGGALVEQYF
-	TRBV11-3	-	TRBJ2-6	TGTGCCAGCAGGGGTGAGGGGGCTGGGGCCAACGTCCTGACTTTC	CASRGEGAGANVLTF
-	TRBV24-1	TRBD1	TRBJ2-4	TGTGCCACCAGTGATTTGCCTGGACAGGGCGTTTTTGTCAAAAACATTCAGTACTTC	CATSDLPGQGVFVKNIQYF
-	TRBV7-8	-	TRBJ2-1	TGTGCCAGCAGCCCCCTGGTATCGCGGGACGAGCAGTTCTTC	CASSPLVSRDEQFF
-	TRBV7-3	TRBD1	TRBJ2-3	TGTGCCAGCAGCTTTGGCGGGACAGGGAAAGCAGATACGCAGTATTTT	CASSFGGTGKADTQYF
once	TRBV7-2	TRBD2	TRBJ2-1	TGTGCCAGCAGCCCGGGGACTAGCGGGGCTGAGCAGTTCTTC	CASSPGTSGAEQFF
-	TRBV19	TRBD1	TRBJ2-7	TGTGCCAGTAATGACCCGGGACAGGGGTCCTACGAGCAGTACTTC	CASNDPGQGSYEQYF
-	TRBV12-5	-	TRBJ2-5	TGTGCTAGTGGACAGGGTTTGGAAGAGACCCAGTACTTC	CASGQGLEETQYF
-	TRBV28	TRBD1	TRBJ2-2	TGTGCCAGCAGTCAAAACAGGGGACGGACCGGGGAGCTGTTTTTT	CASSQNRGRTGELFF
-	TRBV19	TRBD1	TRBJ1-1	TGTGCCACTAGAACAGGGGGGCGTGAAGCTTTCTTT	CATRTGGREAFF
-	TRBV29-1	-	TRBJ1-1	TGCAGCGTGGCGGGGATGGGGAACACTGAAGCTTTCTTT	CSVAGMGNTEAFF
-	TRBV11-2	-	TRBJ1-6	TGTGCCAGCACCCCGATGGGGGGGGATAATTCACCCCTCCACTTT	CASTPMGGDNSPLHF
-	TRBV14	TRBD2	TRBJ2-3	TGTGCCAGCAGCCCGTTCAGCGGGGTTAAAGGGGATACGCAGTATTTT	CASSPFSGVKGDTQYF
-	TRBV7-3	-	TRBJ2-1	TGTGCCAGCAGCGCAGACAGTGAGCAGTTCTTC	CASSADSEQFF
-	TRBV14	-	TRBJ2-1	TGTGCCAGCAGCCAAGATGTGGGAGGTTTCTCCTACAATGAGCAGTTCTTC	CASSQDVGGFSYNEQFF
-	TRBV20-1	-	TRBJ2-6	TGCAGTGCTAGTCCCGACAGGACCCGCTCTGGGGCCAACGTCCTGACTTTC	CSASPDRTRSGANVLTF
-	TRBV27	-	TRBJ2-2	TGTGCCAGCTCGAATATTCCGGGCGGGGAGCTGTTTTTT	CASSNIPGGELFF
-	TRBV6-6	-	TRBJ1-2	TGTGCCAGCAGCCCGGGAGCGTCTAACTATGGCTACACCTTC	CASSPGASNYGYTF
-	TRBV18	TRBD1	TRBJ2-7	TGTGCCAGCTCCCTACAGGGGAACGAGCAGTACTTC	CASSLQGNEQYF
-	TRBV7-8	-	TRBJ2-5	TGTGCCAGCAGCTTTCGGGAGCAGGCCGGGACCCAGTACTTC	CASSFREQAGTQYF
-	TRBV6-5	-	TRBJ1-3	TGTGCCAGCAGTTCCCTACTAACTGGAAACACCATATATTTT	CASSSLLTGNTIYF
-	TRBV4-1	-	TRBJ1-2	TGCGCCAGCAGCCAGGCATTACTCCGGGACTGGAGTGGCTACACCTTC	CASSQALLRDWSGYTF
-	TRBV13	-	TRBJ2-7	TGTGCCAGCAGCTTAGAAGGTCTGGGGACTGTATCCTACGAGCAGTACTTC	CASSLEGLGTVSYEQYF